This T cell receptor beta chain was sequenced for a study of cytomegalovirus exposure and HLA in healthy donors. The CDR3 loop spans 16 amino acids. Germline-derived CDR1 and CDR2 are SGHAT and FQNNGV. Trimming cost V 1 base and J 2 bases, with 9 bases left between them. Both 60 Vbeta primers and 13 Jbeta primers went into the PCR. TCRdb keeps only in-frame clones here, not all; method: immunoSEQ multiplex PCR. The sample holds 150,000 to 200,000 clones, 60% to 80% seen once. This TCR came from a man aged 50-59 years in good health and CMV-seropositive. The chain links TRBV11-2 to TRBJ2-6, with a tentative D call TRBD1 (6 bases). The source material was PBMCs. In DNA, the CDR3 is TGTGCCAGCAGCTTAGCCTACAGGGCTGGGGCCAACGTCCTGACTTTC. Translation gives CASSLAYRAGANVLTF.